The rows below give T cell receptor beta chains drawn from one sample of a study of monozygotic twins with inflammatory bowel disease. Reprocessing the 5' RACE reads, TCRdb reports a single entry for every CDR3 protein and omits DNA. This repertoire comprises about 380,000 distinct CDR3 sequences; its ten largest clones make up 2% to 3%. Sequenced sample: blood. These receptors were taken from a human donor with ulcerative colitis or Crohn's disease, or a healthy co-twin of an affected twin (not recorded which). Each CDR3 is given with its conserved first and last residue. The order of the fields is V gene, J gene, CDR3 protein.

v_call: TRBV19
j_call: TRBJ2-2
cdr3_aa: CASSIAARGINTGELFF

v_call: TRBV5-1
j_call: TRBJ1-2
cdr3_aa: CASSPELTGNYGYTF

v_call: TRBV4-1
j_call: TRBJ2-1
cdr3_aa: CASSQEGLDGEQFF

v_call: TRBV27
j_call: TRBJ2-3
cdr3_aa: CASSLVMGLLTDTQYF

v_call: TRBV7-2
j_call: TRBJ1-1
cdr3_aa: CASSPRPWAGGRTEAFF

v_call: TRBV6-2/TRBV6-3
j_call: TRBJ2-1
cdr3_aa: CASKTTGTDNEQFF

v_call: TRBV11-3
j_call: TRBJ2-7
cdr3_aa: CASSLSGTGGHEQYF

v_call: TRBV4-1
j_call: TRBJ2-5
cdr3_aa: CASSQLARQETQYF

v_call: TRBV18
j_call: TRBJ2-7
cdr3_aa: CASTRGGEPYEQYF

v_call: TRBV19
j_call: TRBJ1-2
cdr3_aa: CASSIKAEANYGYTF

v_call: TRBV12-3/TRBV12-4
j_call: TRBJ2-2
cdr3_aa: CASTWGETGNLFF

v_call: TRBV5-1
j_call: TRBJ2-1
cdr3_aa: CASSLPGTYNEQFF

v_call: TRBV29-1
j_call: TRBJ1-3
cdr3_aa: CSVIQKLGNTIYF

v_call: TRBV7-2
j_call: TRBJ1-2
cdr3_aa: CASSLSGGGYGYTF

v_call: TRBV12-3/TRBV12-4
j_call: TRBJ2-5
cdr3_aa: CASSFNRGGQETQYF

v_call: TRBV6-1
j_call: TRBJ2-1
cdr3_aa: CASTRGRVYNEQFF

v_call: TRBV12-3/TRBV12-4
j_call: TRBJ2-7
cdr3_aa: CASSTGGLPYEQYF

v_call: TRBV19
j_call: TRBJ1-1
cdr3_aa: CASTIRWDRSVVTEAFF

v_call: TRBV12-3/TRBV12-4
j_call: TRBJ2-7
cdr3_aa: CASSLAGGHYEQYF

v_call: TRBV7-2
j_call: TRBJ2-4
cdr3_aa: CASSLGGNLAKNIQYF

v_call: TRBV5-1
j_call: TRBJ2-3
cdr3_aa: CASSPRRQGATDTQYF

v_call: TRBV29-1
j_call: TRBJ1-2
cdr3_aa: CSVGQETVYYTF

v_call: TRBV19
j_call: TRBJ2-1
cdr3_aa: CASSIFSGGAFDEQFF

v_call: TRBV7-8
j_call: TRBJ2-2
cdr3_aa: CASSLVGRQGAGGELFF

v_call: TRBV5-1
j_call: TRBJ1-2
cdr3_aa: CASSPMSEIQGYTF

v_call: TRBV19
j_call: TRBJ2-3
cdr3_aa: CASREDRVATQYF

v_call: TRBV5-6
j_call: TRBJ1-1
cdr3_aa: CASSLSEYREGVNTEAFF

v_call: TRBV3-1
j_call: TRBJ1-1
cdr3_aa: CASSQDILTGEGTTEAFF

v_call: TRBV7-2
j_call: TRBJ1-1
cdr3_aa: CASSRRTRENTEAFF

v_call: TRBV6-5
j_call: TRBJ1-1
cdr3_aa: CASSYGSRRANTEAFF

v_call: TRBV7-2
j_call: TRBJ1-6
cdr3_aa: CASSRRSYNSPLHF

v_call: TRBV10-3
j_call: TRBJ1-5
cdr3_aa: CAISDWVGAGGKAQHF

v_call: TRBV5-1
j_call: TRBJ2-7
cdr3_aa: CASSAKGNSYEQYF

v_call: TRBV9
j_call: TRBJ2-7
cdr3_aa: CASSVSGGSSYEQYF

v_call: TRBV6-6
j_call: TRBJ1-2
cdr3_aa: CASSYSGIGYTF

v_call: TRBV5-4
j_call: TRBJ2-1
cdr3_aa: CASRSGTRGEQFF

v_call: TRBV4-2
j_call: TRBJ1-5
cdr3_aa: CASSQDPGRGTDNQPQHF

v_call: TRBV5-1
j_call: TRBJ2-1
cdr3_aa: CASSPESSYNEQFF

v_call: TRBV6-5
j_call: TRBJ2-5
cdr3_aa: CASSYSNIRSGGRETQYF

v_call: TRBV7-2
j_call: TRBJ2-7
cdr3_aa: CASSFQGGDYEQYF

v_call: TRBV19
j_call: TRBJ2-4
cdr3_aa: CASGQRTRLAKNIQYF

v_call: TRBV30
j_call: TRBJ2-1
cdr3_aa: CAWSARGGLYNEQFF

v_call: TRBV14
j_call: TRBJ2-7
cdr3_aa: CASSQVGGGFEQYF

v_call: TRBV7-9
j_call: TRBJ2-7
cdr3_aa: CASSPGTLRGTYEQYF

v_call: TRBV7-8
j_call: TRBJ2-3
cdr3_aa: CASSLREGPTDTQYF

v_call: TRBV7-9
j_call: TRBJ1-6
cdr3_aa: CASSPGQPGSPLHF

v_call: TRBV6-2/TRBV6-3
j_call: TRBJ1-1
cdr3_aa: CASSYPLTERNTEAFF

v_call: TRBV6-6
j_call: TRBJ2-7
cdr3_aa: CASSQLYGGEQYF

v_call: TRBV6-2/TRBV6-3
j_call: TRBJ2-2
cdr3_aa: CASFGDSDNTGELFF

v_call: TRBV18
j_call: TRBJ2-1
cdr3_aa: CASSLYVGTSGGLSYNEQFF

v_call: TRBV13
j_call: TRBJ1-2
cdr3_aa: CASSPRTGLGYTF